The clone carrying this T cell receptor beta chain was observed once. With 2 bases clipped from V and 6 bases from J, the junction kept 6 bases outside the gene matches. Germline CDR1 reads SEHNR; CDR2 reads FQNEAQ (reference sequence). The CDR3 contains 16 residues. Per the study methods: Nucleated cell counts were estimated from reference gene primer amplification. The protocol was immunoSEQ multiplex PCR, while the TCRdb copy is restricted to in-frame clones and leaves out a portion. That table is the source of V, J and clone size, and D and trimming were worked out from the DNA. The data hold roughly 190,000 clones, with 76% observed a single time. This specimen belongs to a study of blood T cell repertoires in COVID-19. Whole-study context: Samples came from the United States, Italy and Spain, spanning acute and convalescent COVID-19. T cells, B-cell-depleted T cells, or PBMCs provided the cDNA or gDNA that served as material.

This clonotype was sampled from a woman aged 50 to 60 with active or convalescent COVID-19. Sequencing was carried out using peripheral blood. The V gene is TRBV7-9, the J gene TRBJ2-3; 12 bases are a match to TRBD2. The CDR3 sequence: CASSLILAGGPDTQYF. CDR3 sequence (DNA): TGTGCCAGCAGCTTAATCCTAGCGGGAGGGCCGGATACGCAGTATTTT. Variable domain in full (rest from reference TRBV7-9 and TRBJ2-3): DTGVSQNPRHKITKRGQNVTFRCDPISEHNRLYWYRQTLGQGPEFLTYFQNEAQLEKSRLLSDRFSAERPKGSFSTLEIQRTEQGDSAMYLCASSLILAGGPDTQYFGPGTRLTVL.